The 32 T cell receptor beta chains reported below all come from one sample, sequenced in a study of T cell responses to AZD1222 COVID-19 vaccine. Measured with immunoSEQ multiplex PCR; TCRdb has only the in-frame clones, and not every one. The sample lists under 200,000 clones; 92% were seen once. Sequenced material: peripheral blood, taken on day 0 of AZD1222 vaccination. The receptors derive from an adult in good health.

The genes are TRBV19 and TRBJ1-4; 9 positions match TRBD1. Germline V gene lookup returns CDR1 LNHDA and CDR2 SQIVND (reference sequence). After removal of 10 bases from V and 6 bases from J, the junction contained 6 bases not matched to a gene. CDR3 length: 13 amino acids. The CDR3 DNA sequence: TGTGCCACCCAACAGGGGGCCTATGAAAAACTGTTTTTT. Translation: CATQQGAYEKLFF.

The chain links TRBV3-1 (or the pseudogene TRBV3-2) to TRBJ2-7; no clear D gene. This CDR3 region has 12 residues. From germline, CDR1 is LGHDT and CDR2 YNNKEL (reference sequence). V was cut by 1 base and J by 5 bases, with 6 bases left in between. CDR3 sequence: CASSQVPDEQYF. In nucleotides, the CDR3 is TGTGCCAGCAGCCAAGTCCCCGACGAGCAGTACTTC.

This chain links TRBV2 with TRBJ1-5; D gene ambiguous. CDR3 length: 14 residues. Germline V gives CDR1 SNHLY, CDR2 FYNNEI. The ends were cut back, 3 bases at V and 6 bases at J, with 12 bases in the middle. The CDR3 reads CASSETIVAQPQHF. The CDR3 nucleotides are TGTGCCAGCAGTGAGACAATTGTTGCTCAGCCCCAGCATTTT.

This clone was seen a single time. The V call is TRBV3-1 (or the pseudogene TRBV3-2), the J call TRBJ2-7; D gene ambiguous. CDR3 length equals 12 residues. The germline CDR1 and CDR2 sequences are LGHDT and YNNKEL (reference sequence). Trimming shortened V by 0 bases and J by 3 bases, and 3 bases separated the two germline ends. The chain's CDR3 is CASSQERYEQYF. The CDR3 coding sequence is TGTGCCAGCAGCCAAGAACGCTACGAGCAGTACTTC.

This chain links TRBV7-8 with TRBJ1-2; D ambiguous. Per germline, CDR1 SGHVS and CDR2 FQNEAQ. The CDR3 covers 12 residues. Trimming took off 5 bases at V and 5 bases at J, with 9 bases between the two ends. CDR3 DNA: TGTGCCAGCAGCCTAAACGTATATGGCTACACCTTC. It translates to CASSLNVYGYTF.

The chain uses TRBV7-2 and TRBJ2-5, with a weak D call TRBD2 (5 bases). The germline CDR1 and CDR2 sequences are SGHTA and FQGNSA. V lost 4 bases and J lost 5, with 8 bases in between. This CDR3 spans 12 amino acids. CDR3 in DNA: TGTGCCAGCAGCTCAGAGCGGGAGACCCAGTACTTC. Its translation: CASSSERETQYF.

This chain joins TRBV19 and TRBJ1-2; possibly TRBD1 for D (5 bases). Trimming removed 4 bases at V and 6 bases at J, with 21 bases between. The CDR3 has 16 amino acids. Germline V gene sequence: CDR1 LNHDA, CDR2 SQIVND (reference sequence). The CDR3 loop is CASSTPGRQMGHGYTF. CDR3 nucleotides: TGTGCCAGTAGTACGCCGGGACGCCAAATGGGTCATGGCTACACCTTC.

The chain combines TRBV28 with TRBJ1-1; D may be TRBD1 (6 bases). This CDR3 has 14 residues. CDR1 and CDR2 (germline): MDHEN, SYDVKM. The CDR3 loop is CASDRGGMNTEAFF. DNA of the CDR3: TGTGCTTCGGACAGAGGGGGAATGAACACTGAAGCTTTCTTT.

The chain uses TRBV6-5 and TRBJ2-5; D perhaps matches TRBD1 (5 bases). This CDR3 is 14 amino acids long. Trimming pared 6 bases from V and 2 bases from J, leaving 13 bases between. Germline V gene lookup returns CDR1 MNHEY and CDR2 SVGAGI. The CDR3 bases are TGTGCCAGCAGCATAGGGGTGACTCAAGAGACCCAGTACTTC. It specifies CASSIGVTQETQYF.

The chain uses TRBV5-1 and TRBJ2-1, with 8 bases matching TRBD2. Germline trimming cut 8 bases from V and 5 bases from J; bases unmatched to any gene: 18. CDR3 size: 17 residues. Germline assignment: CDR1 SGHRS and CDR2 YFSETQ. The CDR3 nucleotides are TGCGCCAGTTATACCTCGGGGGGGCTGCTCCAGAACAATGAGCAGTTCTTC. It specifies CASYTSGGLLQNNEQFF.

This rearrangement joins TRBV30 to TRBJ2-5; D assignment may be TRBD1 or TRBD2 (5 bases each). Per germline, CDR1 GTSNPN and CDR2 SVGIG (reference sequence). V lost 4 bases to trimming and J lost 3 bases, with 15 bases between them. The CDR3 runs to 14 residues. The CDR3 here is CAWMGDGRKETQYF. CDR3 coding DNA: TGTGCCTGGATGGGGGACGGCCGTAAAGAGACCCAGTACTTC.

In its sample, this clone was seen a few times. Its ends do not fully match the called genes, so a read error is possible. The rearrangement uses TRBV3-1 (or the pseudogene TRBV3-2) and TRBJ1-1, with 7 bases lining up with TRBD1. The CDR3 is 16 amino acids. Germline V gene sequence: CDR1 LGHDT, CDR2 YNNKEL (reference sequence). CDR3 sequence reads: CASSKENQGGRPEAFF. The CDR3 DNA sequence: TGTGCCAGCAGCAAAGAGAATCAGGGGGGTAGGCCTGAAGCTTTCTTT.

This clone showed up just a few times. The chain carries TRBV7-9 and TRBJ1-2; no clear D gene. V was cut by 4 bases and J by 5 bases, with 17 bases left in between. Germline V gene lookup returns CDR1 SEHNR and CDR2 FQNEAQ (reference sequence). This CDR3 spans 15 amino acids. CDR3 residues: CASSSDIDQRYGYTF. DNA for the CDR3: TGTGCCAGCAGCTCAGACATTGACCAGAGGTATGGCTACACCTTC.

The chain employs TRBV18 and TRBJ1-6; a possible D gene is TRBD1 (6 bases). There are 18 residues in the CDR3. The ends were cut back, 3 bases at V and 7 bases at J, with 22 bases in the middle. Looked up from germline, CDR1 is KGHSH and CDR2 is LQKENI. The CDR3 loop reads CASSPLTGEGVGNSPLHF. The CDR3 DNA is TGTGCCAGCTCACCTTTGACAGGAGAGGGAGTAGGGAATTCACCCCTCCACTTT.

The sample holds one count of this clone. The CDR3 reads CASNLDSASGYTF. CDR3 coding DNA: TGTGCCAGCAATCTGGACTCGGCGAGCGGCTACACCTTC. This chain uses TRBV6-6 with TRBJ1-2; no reliable D call. V lost 7 bases, J lost 8 bases, and 17 bases lay in between. Germline V gene lookup returns CDR1 MNHNY and CDR2 SVGAGI (reference sequence). This CDR3 has 13 residues.

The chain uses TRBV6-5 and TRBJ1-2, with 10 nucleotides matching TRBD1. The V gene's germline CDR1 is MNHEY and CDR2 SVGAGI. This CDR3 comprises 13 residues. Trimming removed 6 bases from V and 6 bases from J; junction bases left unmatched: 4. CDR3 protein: CASRRGTGDGYTF. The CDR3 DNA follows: TGTGCCAGCAGGAGAGGGACAGGGGATGGCTACACCTTC.

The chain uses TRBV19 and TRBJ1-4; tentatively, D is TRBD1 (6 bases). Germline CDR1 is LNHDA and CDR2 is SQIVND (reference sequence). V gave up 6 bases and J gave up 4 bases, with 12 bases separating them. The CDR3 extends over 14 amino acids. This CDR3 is CASSRDTINEKLFF. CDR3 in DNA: TGTGCCAGTAGCCGGGACACCATTAATGAAAAACTGTTTTTT.

The DNA of the CDR3 is TGTGCCAGCAGCTTAGGGGCCAACCCTGAAGCTTTCTTT. Encoded protein: CASSLGANPEAFF. The gene calls are TRBV7-9 and TRBJ1-1; D gene ambiguous. CDR3 length: 13 amino acids. Germline-derived CDR1 and CDR2 are SEHNR and FQNEAQ (reference sequence). V was pared by 1 base and J by 6 bases, with 9 bases between.

DNA of the CDR3: TGTGCCAGCAGTTACTCACGGGAGTGGAATCAGCCCCAGCATTTT. It translates to CASSYSREWNQPQHF. The rearrangement joins TRBV6-2 or TRBV6-3 to TRBJ1-5, with D hard to call. Deletions cut 0 bases from V and 4 bases from J, with 10 bases between. The length of the CDR3 is 15 residues. CDR1 is MNHEY, CDR2 SVGEGT, per germline.

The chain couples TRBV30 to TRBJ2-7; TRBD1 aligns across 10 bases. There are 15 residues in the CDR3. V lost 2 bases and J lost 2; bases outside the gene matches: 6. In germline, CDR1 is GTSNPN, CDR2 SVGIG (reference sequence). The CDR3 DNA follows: TGTGCCTGGAGTCAGGGGACAGGGGCTCCCTACGAGCAGTACTTC. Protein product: CAWSQGTGAPYEQYF.

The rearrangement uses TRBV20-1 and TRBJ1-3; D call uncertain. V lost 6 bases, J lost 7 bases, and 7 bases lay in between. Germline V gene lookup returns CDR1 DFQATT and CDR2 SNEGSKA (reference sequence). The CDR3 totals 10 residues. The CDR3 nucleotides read TGCAGTGCACCCGGGAACACCATATATTTT. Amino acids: CSAPGNTIYF.

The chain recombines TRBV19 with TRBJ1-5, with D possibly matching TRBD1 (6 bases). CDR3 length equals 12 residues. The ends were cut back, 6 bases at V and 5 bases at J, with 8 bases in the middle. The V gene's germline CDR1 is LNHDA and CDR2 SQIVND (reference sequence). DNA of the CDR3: TGTGCCAGTAGGCCAGGGGATCAGCCCCAGCATTTT. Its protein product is CASRPGDQPQHF.

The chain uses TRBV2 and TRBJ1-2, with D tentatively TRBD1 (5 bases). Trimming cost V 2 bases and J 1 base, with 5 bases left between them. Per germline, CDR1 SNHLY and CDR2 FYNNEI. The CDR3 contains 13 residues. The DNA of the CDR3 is TGTGCCAGCAGTGAAAGGGGTAACTATGGCTACACCTTC. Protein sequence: CASSERGNYGYTF.

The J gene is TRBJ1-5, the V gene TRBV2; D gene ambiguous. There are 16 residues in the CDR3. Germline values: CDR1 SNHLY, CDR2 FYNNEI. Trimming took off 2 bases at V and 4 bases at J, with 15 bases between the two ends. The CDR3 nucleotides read TGTGCCAGCAGTGAAATGATTCGTGCGGGGAATCAGCCCCAGCATTTT. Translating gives CASSEMIRAGNQPQHF.

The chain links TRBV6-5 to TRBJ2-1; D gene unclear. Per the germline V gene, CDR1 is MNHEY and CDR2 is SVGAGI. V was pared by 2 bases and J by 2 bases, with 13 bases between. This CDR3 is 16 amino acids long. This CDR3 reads CASSYKRWKTYNEQFF. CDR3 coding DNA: TGTGCCAGCAGTTACAAACGTTGGAAGACCTACAATGAGCAGTTCTTC.

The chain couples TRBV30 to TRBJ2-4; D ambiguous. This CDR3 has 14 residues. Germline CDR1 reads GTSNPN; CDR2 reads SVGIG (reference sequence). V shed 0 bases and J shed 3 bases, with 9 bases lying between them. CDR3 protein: CAWSVQGFKNIQYF. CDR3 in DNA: TGTGCCTGGAGTGTACAAGGGTTCAAAAACATTCAGTACTTC.

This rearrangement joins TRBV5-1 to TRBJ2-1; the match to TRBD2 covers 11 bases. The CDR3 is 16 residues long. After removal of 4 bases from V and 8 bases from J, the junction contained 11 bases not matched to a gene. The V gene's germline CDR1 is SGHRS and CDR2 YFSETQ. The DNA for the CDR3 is TGCGCCAGCAGCCTGGGGTCTAGCGGGGGGTACGATGAGCAGTTCTTC. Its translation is CASSLGSSGGYDEQFF.

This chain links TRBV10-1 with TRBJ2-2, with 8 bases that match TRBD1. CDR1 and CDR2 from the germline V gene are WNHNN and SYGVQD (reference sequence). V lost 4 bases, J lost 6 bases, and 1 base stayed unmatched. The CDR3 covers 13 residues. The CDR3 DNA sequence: TGCGCCAGCAGTGTACAGGGGGCCGGGGAGCTGTTTTTT. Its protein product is CASSVQGAGELFF.

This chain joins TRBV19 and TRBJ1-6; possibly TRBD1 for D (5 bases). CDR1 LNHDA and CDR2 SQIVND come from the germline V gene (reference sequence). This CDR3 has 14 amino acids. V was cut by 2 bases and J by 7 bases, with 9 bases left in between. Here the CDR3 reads CASSIRGSNSPLHF. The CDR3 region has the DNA TGTGCCAGTAGTATAAGGGGTTCCAATTCACCCCTCCACTTT.

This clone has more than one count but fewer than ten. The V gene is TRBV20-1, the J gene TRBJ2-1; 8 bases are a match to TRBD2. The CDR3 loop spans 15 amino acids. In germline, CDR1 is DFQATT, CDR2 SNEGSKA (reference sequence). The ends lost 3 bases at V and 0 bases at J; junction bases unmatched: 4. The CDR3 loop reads CSASSGTPSYNEQFF. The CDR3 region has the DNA TGCAGTGCTAGTAGCGGGACTCCCTCCTACAATGAGCAGTTCTTC.

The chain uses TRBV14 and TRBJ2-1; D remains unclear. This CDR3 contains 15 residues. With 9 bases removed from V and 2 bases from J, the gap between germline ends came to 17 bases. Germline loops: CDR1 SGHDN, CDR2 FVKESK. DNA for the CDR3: TGTGCCAGTTCCCCCCCGGCAGACGCCTACAATGAGCAGTTCTTC. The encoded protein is CASSPPADAYNEQFF. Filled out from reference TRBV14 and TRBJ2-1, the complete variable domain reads EAGVTQFPSHSVIEKGQTVTLRCDPISGHDNLYWYRRVMGKEIKFLLHFVKESKQDESGMPNNRFLAERTGGTYSTLKVQPAELEDSGVYFCASSPPADAYNEQFFGPGTRLTVL.

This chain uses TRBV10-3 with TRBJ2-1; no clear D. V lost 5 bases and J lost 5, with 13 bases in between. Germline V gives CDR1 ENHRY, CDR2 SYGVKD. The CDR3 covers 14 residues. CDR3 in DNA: TGTGCCATCAGTAGCAACGGGCCCCACAATGAGCAGTTCTTC. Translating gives CAISSNGPHNEQFF.